These 19 T cell receptor beta chains were sequenced from one sample in a study of chemoradiotherapy in HPV16-positive cancers. The data were produced by immunoSEQ multiplex PCR, yet TCRdb's version contains in-frame clones alone and is incomplete. The sample carries approximately 35,000 clones, around 92% recorded once. The sequences come from blood, collected from a patient who underwent chemoradiotherapy. The receptors shown here come from a human donor with HPV-associated anogenital cancer.

The CDR3 loop is CASSVDPDTDTQYF. CDR3 bases: TGTGCCAGCAGCGTAGATCCCGACACAGATACGCAGTATTTT. This chain uses TRBV9 with TRBJ2-3; no definite D call. Germline V gene sequence: CDR1 SGDLS, CDR2 YYNGEE. The CDR3 sequence is 14 residues long. Trimming took 0 bases from V and 2 from J, leaving 7 bases between them.

This chain uses TRBV5-6 with TRBJ2-2; D ambiguous. Germline V gene data show CDR1 as SGHDT and CDR2 as YYEEEE. The CDR3 contains 14 residues. V dropped 2 bases and J dropped 5 bases, with 10 bases sitting between them. The CDR3 DNA sequence: TGTGCCAGCAGCTTCTGGACCGAGACCGGGGAGCTGTTTTTT. Its protein is CASSFWTETGELFF.

The J gene is TRBJ2-2, the V gene TRBV11-3; the D gene could be TRBD1 or TRBD2 (5 bases each). Germline-derived CDR1 and CDR2 are SGHNT and YENEEA. The CDR3 has 15 residues. V dropped 5 bases and J dropped 0 bases, with 10 bases sitting between them. CDR3 sequence: CASSIRGPNTGELFF. In DNA, the CDR3 is TGTGCCAGCAGCATACGGGGCCCGAACACCGGGGAGCTGTTTTTT.

The chain employs TRBV7-8 and TRBJ1-5; the D is unclear. Deletions cut 0 bases from V and 4 bases from J, with 10 bases between. The germline V gene encodes CDR1 SGHVS and CDR2 FQNEAQ. This CDR3 has 15 amino acids. The CDR3: CASSLASRSNQPQHF. CDR3 DNA sequence: TGTGCCAGCAGCTTAGCGAGTAGGTCGAATCAGCCCCAGCATTTT. Together with reference TRBV7-8 and TRBJ1-5, the CDR3 gives the full variable domain: GAGVSQSPRYKVAKRGQDVALRCDPISGHVSLFWYQQALGQGPEFLTYFQNEAQLDKSGLPSDRFFAERPEGSVSTLKIQRTQQEDSAVYLCASSLASRSNQPQHFGDGTRLSIL.

This clone was recorded a few times. As DNA, the CDR3 is TGTGCCAGCAGTCCCCTTGGGACAACCCAGCCCCAGCATTTT. It codes for CASSPLGTTQPQHF. The rearrangement links TRBV27 to TRBJ1-5, with a weak D call TRBD1 (6 bases). The CDR3 consists of 14 residues. Trimming left V 5 bases short and J 7 bases short, with 15 bases between. The germline CDR1 and CDR2 sequences are MNHEY and SMNVEV (reference sequence).

The chain combines TRBV2 with TRBJ2-7; D might be TRBD2 (5 bases). Between the trimmed V and J ends, which lost 3 bases and 1 base, there was a span of 10 bases. Germline V CDR1 and CDR2: SNHLY, FYNNEI. This CDR3 has 14 amino acids. CDR3 DNA: TGTGCCAGCAGTGAGCTAGCAAGGTCCTACGAGCAGTACTTC. Protein sequence: CASSELARSYEQYF.

The CDR3 bases are TGCGCCAGCAGCCCCAACACCTATGGCTACACCTTC. Its translation is CASSPNTYGYTF. The chain has TRBV5-1 and TRBJ1-2; D gene unclear. The CDR3 totals 12 residues. The V gene lost 4 bases and the J gene lost 4 bases, with 8 bases spanning the gap. Germline V gives CDR1 SGHRS, CDR2 YFSETQ.

This clone turned up a few times. The chain links TRBV6-1 to TRBJ2-3; 8 nucleotides line up with TRBD2. The CDR3 is made up of 16 amino acids. Looked up from germline, CDR1 is MNHNS and CDR2 is SASEGT. V was clipped by 4 bases and J by 6 bases; unmatched bases: 12. This chain's CDR3 is CASSAPGGSGADTQYF. The DNA of the CDR3 is TGTGCCAGCAGTGCTCCCGGGGGTAGCGGGGCGGATACGCAGTATTTT.

This chain uses TRBV2 with TRBJ2-2, with 9 bases lining up with TRBD2. Germline V gene data show CDR1 as SNHLY and CDR2 as FYNNEI. The CDR3 is 15 amino acids. V lost 7 bases and J lost 6; bases outside the gene matches: 9. CDR3 sequence reads: CASTPPGLAAGELFF. CDR3 nucleotide sequence: TGTGCCAGCACTCCACCGGGACTAGCTGCCGGGGAGCTGTTTTTT.

CDR3 nucleotides: TGTGCCAGCAGTGACGTGTGGGGAGAAGGCTACACCTTC. It yields the protein CASSDVWGEGYTF. The chain links TRBV6-4 to TRBJ1-2; the D is unclear. The CDR3 runs 13 residues. Trimming removed 2 bases at V and 8 bases at J, with 12 bases between. Germline V CDR1 and CDR2: MRHNA, SNTAGT.

The V and J genes are TRBV4-3 and TRBJ2-7, with a weak D call TRBD1 (6 bases). The V end was cut by 0 bases, the J end by 1 base, with 13 bases between. The CDR3 runs 16 residues. CDR1 is LGHNA and CDR2 is YSLEER in the germline V gene. The CDR3 nucleotides read TGCGCCAGCAGCCAAGATCATGGGGGCCGATCCTACGAGCAGTACTTC. This codes for CASSQDHGGRSYEQYF.

The chain employs TRBV9 and TRBJ2-1; no firm D call. The CDR3 has 16 residues. V was pared by 0 bases and J by 5 bases, with 15 bases between. Germline CDR1 and CDR2: SGDLS and YYNGEE. Here the CDR3 DNA reads TGTGCCAGCAGCGTAGCTACGGGCCTTTCCAACAATGAGCAGTTCTTC. Translating it yields CASSVATGLSNNEQFF.

The chain employs TRBV19 and TRBJ1-4, with D maybe TRBD1 (5 bases). CDR3 length: 13 residues. Between the trimmed V and J ends, which lost 10 bases and 9 bases, there was a span of 18 bases. Germline V gene sequence: CDR1 LNHDA, CDR2 SQIVND (reference sequence). CDR3 in DNA: TGTGCCACTTCGGGGCTCAGTCTAAAAAAACTGTTTTTT. This sequence encodes CATSGLSLKKLFF.

In DNA, the CDR3 is TGTGCCAGCAGTAACCGGGCCGTTAATGAAAAACTGTTTTTT. This encodes CASSNRAVNEKLFF. The rearrangement links TRBV6-5 to TRBJ1-4; D remains ambiguous. Per germline, CDR1 MNHEY and CDR2 SVGAGI. CDR3 length: 14 amino acids. V was cut by 5 bases and J by 4 bases, with 11 bases left in between.

The CDR3 DNA reads as TGTGCCAGCAGCGTACACGGGAGCGAGCAGTACTTC. Translation: CASSVHGSEQYF. J is TRBJ2-7 and V is TRBV9, with D maybe TRBD2 (6 bases). CDR1 and CDR2 (germline): SGDLS, YYNGEE. This CDR3 has 12 residues. The germline V and J ends were trimmed by 1 base and 6 bases, with 8 bases remaining between them.

The chain is built from TRBV9 and TRBJ2-1; 10 positions agree with TRBD1. This CDR3 comprises 15 residues. V was clipped by 2 bases and J by 6 bases; unmatched bases: 5. The V gene's germline CDR1 is SGDLS and CDR2 YYNGEE. CDR3 coding DNA: TGTGCCAGCAGCGTTTATGGGACAGGGGCCAATGAGCAGTTCTTC. Its translation is CASSVYGTGANEQFF.

The chain is built from TRBV30 and TRBJ1-2; D may be TRBD1 (5 bases). The CDR3 sequence is 13 residues long. V lost 2 bases to trimming and J lost 4 bases, with 11 bases between them. Germline V CDR1 and CDR2: GTSNPN, SVGIG (reference sequence). The CDR3 DNA follows: TGTGCCTGGAGTCCTCAGGGTTTCTATGGCTACACCTTC. Its protein product is CAWSPQGFYGYTF.

The CDR3 protein is CASSGETGASTDTQYF. CDR3 nucleotide sequence: TGTGCCAGCAGTGGGGAGACAGGCGCTAGCACAGATACGCAGTATTTT. The J gene is TRBJ2-3, the V gene TRBV2; perhaps TRBD1 as D (6 bases). Trimming left V 4 bases short and J 0 bases short, with 14 bases between. This CDR3 spans 16 amino acids. Germline V lookup: CDR1 SNHLY, CDR2 FYNNEI.

The chain carries TRBV19 and TRBJ2-7; D is possibly TRBD1 (5 bases). V shed 2 bases and J shed 3 bases, with 14 bases lying between them. The CDR3 is 15 residues long. From germline, CDR1 is LNHDA and CDR2 SQIVND (reference sequence). This chain's CDR3 is CASSISRQGSYEQYF. CDR3 nucleotides: TGTGCCAGTAGTATAAGTAGGCAGGGCAGCTACGAGCAGTACTTC.